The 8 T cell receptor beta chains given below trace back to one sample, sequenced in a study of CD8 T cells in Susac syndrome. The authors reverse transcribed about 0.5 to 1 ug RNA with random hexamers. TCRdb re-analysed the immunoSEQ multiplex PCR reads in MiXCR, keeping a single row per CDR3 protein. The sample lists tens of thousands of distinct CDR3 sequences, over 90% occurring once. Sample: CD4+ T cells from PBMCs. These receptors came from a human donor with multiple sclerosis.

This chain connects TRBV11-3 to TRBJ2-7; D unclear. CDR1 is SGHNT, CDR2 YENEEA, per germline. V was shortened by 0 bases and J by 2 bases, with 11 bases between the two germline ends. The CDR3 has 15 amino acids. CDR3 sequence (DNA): TGTGCCAGCAGCTTAGATTATCAAGGAGCCTACGAGCAGTACTTC. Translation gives CASSLDYQGAYEQYF.

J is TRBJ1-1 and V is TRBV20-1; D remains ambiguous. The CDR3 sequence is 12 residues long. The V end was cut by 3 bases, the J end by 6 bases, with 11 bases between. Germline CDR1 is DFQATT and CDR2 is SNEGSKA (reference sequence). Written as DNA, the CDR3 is TGCAGTGCTAGCCCTGGGTTCGCTGAAGCTTTCTTT. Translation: CSASPGFAEAFF.

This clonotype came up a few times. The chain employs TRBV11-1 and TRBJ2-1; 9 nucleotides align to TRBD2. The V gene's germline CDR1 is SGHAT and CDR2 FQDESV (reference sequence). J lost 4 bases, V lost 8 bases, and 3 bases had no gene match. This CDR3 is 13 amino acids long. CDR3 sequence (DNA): TGTGCCAGCCGGCTAGCGGGGTACAATGAGCAGTTCTTC. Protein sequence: CASRLAGYNEQFF.

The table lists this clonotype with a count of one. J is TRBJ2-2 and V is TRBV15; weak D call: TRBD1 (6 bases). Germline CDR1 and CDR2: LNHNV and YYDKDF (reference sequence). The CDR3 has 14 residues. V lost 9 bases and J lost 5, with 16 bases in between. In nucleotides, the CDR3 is TGTGCCACAGAGCTGAACAGGGCTACCGGGGAGCTGTTTTTT. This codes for CATELNRATGELFF.

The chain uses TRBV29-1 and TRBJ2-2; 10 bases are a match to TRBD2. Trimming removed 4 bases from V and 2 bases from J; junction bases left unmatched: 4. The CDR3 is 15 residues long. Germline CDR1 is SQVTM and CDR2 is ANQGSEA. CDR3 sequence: CSVAAGGPNTGELFF. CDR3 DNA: TGCAGCGTTGCAGCGGGGGGGCCTAACACCGGGGAGCTGTTTTTT.

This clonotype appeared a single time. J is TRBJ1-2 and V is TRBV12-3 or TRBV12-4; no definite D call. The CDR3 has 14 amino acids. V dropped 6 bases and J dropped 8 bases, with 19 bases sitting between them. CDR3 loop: CASSRDTLLSGYTF. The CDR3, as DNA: TGTGCCAGCAGCCGGGATACTCTTTTATCCGGCTACACCTTC.

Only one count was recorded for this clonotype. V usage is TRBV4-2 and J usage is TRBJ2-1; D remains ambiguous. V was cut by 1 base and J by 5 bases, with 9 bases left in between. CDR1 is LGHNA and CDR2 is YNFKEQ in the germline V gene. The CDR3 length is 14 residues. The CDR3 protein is CASSQAQPDNEQFF. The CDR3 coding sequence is TGTGCCAGCAGCCAAGCCCAGCCGGACAATGAGCAGTTCTTC.

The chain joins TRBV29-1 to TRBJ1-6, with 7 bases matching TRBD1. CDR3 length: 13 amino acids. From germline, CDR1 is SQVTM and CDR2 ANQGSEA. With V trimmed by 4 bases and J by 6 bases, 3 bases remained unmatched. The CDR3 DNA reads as TGCAGCGTTGCCACAGGGGTTAATTCACCCCTCCACTTT. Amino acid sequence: CSVATGVNSPLHF.